Below are 25 T cell receptor beta chains sequenced from a single sample in a study of blood T cell repertoires in COVID-19. TCRdb's copy holds only in-frame clones and misses some; the assay was immunoSEQ multiplex PCR. The table includes 160,000 or so clones, approximately 91% detected once. Sequencing was done on a sample of peripheral blood. These receptors were obtained from a man younger than 35 with acute or convalescent COVID-19.

The chain joins TRBV27 to TRBJ2-7; 8 positions match TRBD2. In germline, CDR1 is MNHEY, CDR2 SMNVEV (reference sequence). This CDR3 has 13 residues. The V gene end was trimmed by 6 bases and the J gene end by 1 base; junction bases not matched to a gene: 2. Written as DNA, the CDR3 is TGTGCCAGCAGGGGACTAGATTCCTACGAGCAGTACTTC. This sequence encodes CASRGLDSYEQYF.

This chain connects TRBV3-1 (or the pseudogene TRBV3-2) to TRBJ1-1; 10 positions match TRBD1. Germline V lookup: CDR1 LGHDT, CDR2 YNNKEL (reference sequence). The CDR3 contains 15 residues. With 8 bases clipped from V and 4 bases from J, the junction kept 10 bases outside the gene matches. This CDR3 is CASRPVTGGLTEAFF. The CDR3 DNA reads TGTGCCAGCCGGCCGGTGACAGGGGGCCTCACTGAAGCTTTCTTT.

The gene calls are TRBV18 and TRBJ1-5, with D unclear. Germline V gene data show CDR1 as KGHSH and CDR2 as LQKENI. This CDR3 region has 13 residues. V lost 4 bases to trimming and J lost 5 bases, with 9 bases between them. CDR3 nucleotide sequence: TGTGCCAGCTCACAGCTGAGGGATCAGCCCCAGCATTTT. This encodes CASSQLRDQPQHF.

CDR3 sequence: CASSYPAGGTDTQYF. CDR3 nucleotides: TGTGCCAGCAGTTATCCGGCGGGGGGCACAGATACGCAGTATTTT. This sequence joins TRBV6-5 and TRBJ2-3; 7 bases fit TRBD2. In germline, CDR1 is MNHEY, CDR2 SVGAGI. CDR3 length: 15 residues. V shed 3 bases, J shed 1 base, and the junction held 4 bases outside the gene matches.

The V call is TRBV5-1, the J call TRBJ2-3; TRBD2 agrees at 7 bases. The CDR3 spans 13 residues. CDR1 and CDR2 (germline): SGHRS, YFSETQ. V trimming: 3 bases; J trimming: 6 bases; junction bases outside the gene matches: 4. The CDR3 sequence is CASSSRGGDTQYF. CDR3 sequence (DNA): TGCGCCAGCAGCTCTAGGGGAGGGGATACGCAGTATTTT.

This clone showed up just once. The chain links TRBV5-1 to TRBJ1-4, with D perhaps TRBD1 (5 bases). The CDR3 consists of 18 residues. Trimming took off 1 base at V and 7 bases at J, with 23 bases between the two ends. Germline assignment: CDR1 SGHRS and CDR2 YFSETQ. The CDR3 DNA reads TGCGCCAGCAGCTTGTTCCGTTCGGCGTCGGGGGGAGGTGAAAAACTGTTTTTT. It translates to CASSLFRSASGGGEKLFF.

J is TRBJ2-6 and V is TRBV27, with D maybe TRBD2 (5 bases). The V end was cut by 5 bases, the J end by 4 bases, with 12 bases between. The V gene's germline CDR1 is MNHEY and CDR2 SMNVEV (reference sequence). This CDR3 spans 15 amino acids. This CDR3 reads CASSTRRGGANVLTF. CDR3 DNA: TGTGCCAGCAGTACACGGAGAGGGGGGGCCAACGTCCTGACTTTC.

The genes are TRBV7-9 and TRBJ1-4; D gene unclear. V was shortened by 2 bases and J by 3 bases, with 7 bases between the two germline ends. From germline, CDR1 is SEHNR and CDR2 FQNEAQ (reference sequence). The CDR3 extends over 14 amino acids. The CDR3 loop is CASSLLAANEKLFF. CDR3 in DNA: TGTGCCAGCAGCTTACTAGCAGCTAATGAAAAACTGTTTTTT. The whole variable domain, filled in from reference TRBV7-9 and TRBJ1-4, reads DTGVSQNPRHKITKRGQNVTFRCDPISEHNRLYWYRQTLGQGPEFLTYFQNEAQLEKSRLLSDRFSAERPKGSFSTLEIQRTEQGDSAMYLCASSLLAANEKLFFGSGTQLSVL.

This chain connects TRBV19 to TRBJ2-2, with 8 positions matching TRBD1. CDR3 length: 14 amino acids. V lost 6 bases, J lost 0 bases, and 0 bases stayed unmatched. CDR1 is LNHDA and CDR2 is SQIVND in the germline V gene (reference sequence). The CDR3 region is CASRTGANTGELFF. Written as DNA, the CDR3 is TGTGCCAGTAGGACAGGGGCGAACACCGGGGAGCTGTTTTTT.

The chain recombines TRBV7-2 with TRBJ1-5, with TRBD1 matching 8 bases. The CDR3 has 16 amino acids. Trimming took 4 bases from V and 3 from J; bases not matched to a gene: 8. CDR1 and CDR2 (germline): SGHTA, FQGNSA. The DNA for the CDR3 is TGTGCCAGCAGCTATCGGACAGGGTTAAACAATCAGCCCCAGCATTTT. Its translation is CASSYRTGLNNQPQHF.

V is TRBV10-1 and J is TRBJ2-3, with 10 bases that match TRBD2. J lost 3 bases, V lost 3 bases, and 6 bases had no gene match. Germline CDR1 and CDR2: WNHNN and SYGVQD (reference sequence). This CDR3 comprises 16 residues. The CDR3, as DNA: TGCGCCAGCAGTGACTGGACTAGCGGTCAGACAGATACGCAGTATTTT. This encodes CASSDWTSGQTDTQYF.

A word on this clone: The same CDR3 can be traced to other DNA sequences in this sample. The rearrangement links TRBV4-2 to TRBJ2-7; TRBD1 matches at 7 bases. The CDR3 covers 15 residues. Germline V CDR1 and CDR2: LGHNA, YNFKEQ. Trimming removed 1 base from V and 2 bases from J; junction bases left unmatched: 5. This CDR3 reads CASSQVQGETYEQYF. The CDR3 coding sequence is TGTGCCAGCAGCCAAGTTCAGGGGGAGACCTACGAGCAGTACTTC.

The chain recombines TRBV3-1 (or the pseudogene TRBV3-2) with TRBJ2-7, with unresolved D. Germline V lookup: CDR1 LGHDT, CDR2 YNNKEL (reference sequence). Trimming cost V 3 bases and J 4 bases, with 16 bases left between them. CDR3 size: 15 residues. As DNA, the CDR3 is TGTGCCAGCAGCCATACGGTGGAGAACCTATACGAGCAGTACTTC. Translation gives CASSHTVENLYEQYF.

This chain uses TRBV19 with TRBJ2-3; 10 nucleotides agree with TRBD1. Trimming removed 5 bases from V and 4 bases from J; junction bases left unmatched: 6. From germline, CDR1 is LNHDA and CDR2 SQIVND (reference sequence). This CDR3 region has 15 residues. CDR3 DNA sequence: TGTGCCAGTAGTTCCCGGACAGGGGGTCCAGATACGCAGTATTTT. This sequence encodes CASSSRTGGPDTQYF.

This rearrangement joins TRBV5-1 to TRBJ2-7; D not resolved. Germline lookup yields CDR1 SGHRS and CDR2 YFSETQ. This CDR3 region has 12 residues. V lost 4 bases and J 1 base, leaving 6 bases between the germline ends. The CDR3 region is CASSLPSYEQYF. As DNA, the CDR3 is TGCGCCAGCAGCCTACCTTCCTACGAGCAGTACTTC.

The genes are TRBV11-3 and TRBJ2-7; possible D gene TRBD1, 6 bases. This CDR3 has 12 amino acids. Trimming removed 5 bases from V and 7 bases from J, with 12 bases in between. The V gene's germline CDR1 is SGHNT and CDR2 YENEEA. CDR3 DNA sequence: TGTGCCAGCAGCCTATGGGACACAGAGCAGTACTTC. Amino acid sequence: CASSLWDTEQYF.

The rearrangement joins TRBV5-1 to TRBJ2-1, with 7 bases that match TRBD2. CDR1 SGHRS and CDR2 YFSETQ come from the germline V gene. The CDR3 extends over 16 amino acids. The V gene end was trimmed by 0 bases and the J gene end by 2 bases; junction bases not matched to a gene: 5. Here the CDR3 reads CASSLEASGPYNEQFF. CDR3 sequence (DNA): TGCGCCAGCAGCTTGGAGGCTAGCGGACCCTACAATGAGCAGTTCTTC.

The chain employs TRBV4-1 and TRBJ1-2; 9 positions agree with TRBD1. V was clipped by 4 bases and J by 7 bases; unmatched bases: 13. The CDR3 runs 16 residues. Germline CDR1 is MGHRA and CDR2 is YSYEKL. CDR3 DNA: TGCGCCAGCAGCCCAGCGGGAACAGGGGGCGCCTCTGGCTACACCTTC. Translating it yields CASSPAGTGGASGYTF.

The V and J genes are TRBV10-2 and TRBJ2-2; 9 bases line up with TRBD2. Per germline, CDR1 WSHSY and CDR2 SAAADI. The CDR3 loop spans 18 amino acids. V was clipped by 0 bases and J by 6 bases; unmatched bases: 11. CDR3 DNA sequence: TGCGCCAGCAGTGAGTCTGAACCGGGACTAGCTTCGGCCGGGGAGCTGTTTTTT. Translation: CASSESEPGLASAGELFF.

The chain joins TRBV27 to TRBJ1-6; no reliable D call. The V end was cut by 1 base, the J end by 0 bases, with 10 bases between. This CDR3 has 17 amino acids. Germline CDR1 reads MNHEY; CDR2 reads SMNVEV (reference sequence). The CDR3 nucleotides are TGTGCCAGCAGTTTATTTAGGGAGAGCTCCTATAATTCACCCCTCCACTTT. This translates into CASSLFRESSYNSPLHF.

The J gene is TRBJ2-1, the V gene TRBV6-4; the match to TRBD2 covers 7 bases. V was pared by 6 bases and J by 2 bases, with 1 base of the junction left unmatched. CDR3 size: 13 residues. The germline gives CDR1 MRHNA, CDR2 SNTAGT. Here the CDR3 reads CASSSGTYNEQFF. The DNA of the CDR3 is TGTGCCAGCAGCAGCGGGACCTACAATGAGCAGTTCTTC.

This chain links TRBV7-2 with TRBJ1-3; 7 nucleotides align to TRBD1. Per germline, CDR1 SGHTA and CDR2 FQGNSA. The V segment lost 7 bases and the J segment 4 bases; nucleotides outside the gene matches: 10. CDR3 length: 15 residues. DNA of the CDR3: TGTGCCAGCAAAGGGACAGCCGGCGGGGGAAACACCATATATTTT. It encodes CASKGTAGGGNTIYF.

The table lists this clone with a count of one. V gene TRBV5-1 combines with J gene TRBJ1-1; D may be TRBD1 (5 bases). This CDR3 region has 14 residues. Trimming left V 3 bases short and J 5 bases short, with 14 bases between. In germline, CDR1 is SGHRS, CDR2 YFSETQ. The CDR3 reads CASSWTGVRTEAFF. In DNA, the CDR3 is TGCGCCAGCAGCTGGACGGGGGTGCGGACTGAAGCTTTCTTT.

The J gene is TRBJ2-7, the V gene TRBV7-2, with 8 bases matching TRBD1. This CDR3 region has 16 residues. V was pared by 3 bases and J by 3 bases, with 10 bases of the junction left unmatched. The germline V gene has CDR1 SGHTA and CDR2 FQGNSA. The CDR3: CASSLSTGVTSYEQYF. DNA for the CDR3: TGTGCCAGCAGCTTGTCGACAGGGGTAACAAGCTACGAGCAGTACTTC.

V is TRBV3-1 (or the pseudogene TRBV3-2) and J is TRBJ1-2; D is perhaps TRBD1 (5 bases). Trimming pared 0 bases from V and 8 bases from J, leaving 10 bases between. The CDR3 contains 13 residues. Germline CDR1 is LGHDT and CDR2 is YNNKEL (reference sequence). CDR3 protein: CASSQDERGGYTF. CDR3 nucleotide sequence: TGTGCCAGCAGCCAAGATGAAAGGGGAGGCTACACCTTC.